The T cell receptor (beta chain) described here comes from a study of T cells in Graves' hyperthyroidism and ophthalmopathy (dated by TCRdb to the late 2010s). Background on the whole study: Peripheral blood samples were taken at the time of initial diagnosis, prior to any treatment. To identify distinguishing TCR V-J signatures, a discovery cohort of 90 to 100 patients was used, comprising some 45 with Graves' ophthalmopathy and some 60 with stable Graves' hyperthyroidism. Whether ophthalmopathy could be predicted prospectively was tested in an independent validation cohort made up of 18 to 20 hyperthyroidism patients plus 17 patients who later progressed to ophthalmopathy. The 75 to 100 discovery patients were randomly split 7:3 into training and test sets. Thyroid tissue and blood T-cell repertoires from several Graves' hyperthyroidism patients were also compared in the study. After blood sampling, hyperthyroidism patients were treated with methimazole at a starting dose of 30 mg daily, and ophthalmopathy patients were treated with high-dose intravenous methylprednisolone. TCR Vbeta CDR3 sequencing of 135 peripheral blood samples (under 45 ophthalmopathy, 75 to 80 hyperthyroidism and 17 progressor patients) is reported in the paper. Points the paper makes about the study in general: Most expanded thyroid clonotypes (frequency above 0.001) were also detected in blood, a finding suggesting that blood repertoires may reflect thyroid immune responses. No statistical method was used to set the sample size in advance, and investigators knew the group allocation. A model built on a 13 V-J signature distinguished ophthalmopathy from stable hyperthyroidism, reaching about 89% sensitivity and approximately 83% specificity in cross-validation and 80%/75% in testing. In validation, the model predicted progression to ophthalmopathy a median of about 5.9 months before onset, with roughly 70% sensitivity and roughly 73% specificity.

Ophthalmopathy patients had moderately to severely active disease, Clinical Activity Score of at least 3, NOSPECS grade of at least 4, and duration under 3 months. Any patient with an uncontrolled infection, another autoimmune disease, pregnancy or lactation was excluded. Diagnoses were based on clinical symptoms, serum thyroxine and TRAb, thyroid ultrasound and orbital computed tomography. PBMCs were separated from 10 ml of fresh peripheral blood using Ficoll-Paque density gradient centrifugation. Total RNA was extracted using Trizol reagent, and RNA quality was assessed on an Agilent 2100 Bioanalyzer. This clonotype occurred many times. It has no known antigen specificity. There are no base qualities to consult, and no much larger clone falls within one base. Amplification of TCR beta CDR3 regions was carried out from RNA transcripts. The TCR CDR3 was subjected to a first round of RT-PCR using the HTBI primer set and the Qiagen OneStep RT-PCR kit. Libraries were constructed in a second round of multiplex PCR, after which size selection and purification were performed. Libraries were sequenced paired-end with 100 bp reads on an Illumina HiSeq2000. Per the source publication's procedure: SOAPnuke was used to process the raw data, throwing out any read that contained adapters or uncalled bases, had a mean Phred below 15, or lacked an exact constant-primer or identifier match. COPE v1.2.5 was used to merge the high-quality paired reads, and each unique nucleotide sequence was defined as a clonotype. MiTCR v1.1 was used to align clonotypes to the IMGT TRBV, TRBD and TRBJ reference segments. Only V-J combinations with frequency above 0.0001, covering about 99% of repertoires, were analysed. The TCS score was defined as F50 (clonal expansion) divided by E x V (chaos), with BLOSUM62-based TCRdist calculated between CDR3 peptides within each V-J. Welch's t-statistics and random forest reduced 450 to 600 V-J features to about 13, which were used in a naive Bayes classifier (R e1071). TCRdb passed the public sequencing reads through fastp at Q25 and MiXCR, retaining productive beta sequences. Rows are combined by CDR3 protein, so each entry shows the most common genes and DNA. The V and J calls and clone size come from TCRdb's table, not from the authors' own analysis. The table for this sample lists roughly 280,000 distinct CDR3 sequences; about 20% of them were counted only once. The ten largest make up under 65% of the sample.

Taken from the germline V gene, the CDR1 and CDR2 loops are MDHEN and SYDVKM. The CDR3 contains 13 residues, cysteine and phenylalanine counted. Only the CDR3 part of the read is kept: 39 bases, read in frame from the first base. V sheds 5 bases and J sheds 7 bases, leaving 15 bases between their ends. The sample consisted of blood. This clonotype originated in a man younger than 45 with Graves' ophthalmopathy. The chain joins TRBV28 to TRBJ2-7; perhaps TRBD1 is the D gene, with 6 bases matching. At the DNA level, the sequence is TGTGCCAGCAGTCTAAACCGTAGGGGGGAGCAGTACTTC. This gives the protein CASSLNRRGEQYF.